The 17 T cell receptor beta chains presented below share a single source sample, sequenced in a study of T cell responses to AZD1222 COVID-19 vaccine. Clones were read by immunoSEQ multiplex PCR, and TCRdb kept only the in-frame ones, dropping some. The sample contains 25,000 to 35,000 clones, more than 85% of which appear only once. This specimen consisted of peripheral blood, obtained on day 0 of AZD1222 vaccination. These receptors came from an adult in good health.

V gene TRBV5-4 combines with J gene TRBJ1-1; 10 bases are shared with TRBD1. CDR3 length: 13 amino acids. Germline V gene lookup returns CDR1 SGHNT and CDR2 YYREEE (reference sequence). After removal of 10 bases from V and 1 base from J, the junction contained 4 bases not matched to a gene. The CDR3 loop reads CAERQGANTEAFF. CDR3 nucleotides: TGTGCCGAACGACAGGGGGCGAACACTGAAGCTTTCTTT.

The rearrangement links TRBV3-1 (or the pseudogene TRBV3-2) to TRBJ1-2; D not resolved. The CDR3 totals 14 residues. V lost 0 bases and J 8 bases, leaving 13 bases between the germline ends. The germline gives CDR1 LGHDT, CDR2 YNNKEL (reference sequence). CDR3 loop: CASSQDRVIGGYTF. The CDR3 bases are TGTGCCAGCAGCCAAGACCGAGTCATCGGGGGCTACACCTTC.

The DNA of the CDR3 is TGTGCCAGCAGCTTAACGACTTCTGTCGGGAATTCACCCCTCCACTTT. Encoded protein: CASSLTTSVGNSPLHF. The rearrangement uses TRBV5-6 and TRBJ1-6; D gene ambiguous. Trimming removed 2 bases from V and 7 bases from J, with 16 bases in between. This CDR3 contains 16 residues. CDR1 and CDR2 (germline): SGHDT, YYEEEE.

This clone was observed a few times. The sample has other DNA sequences that encode this CDR3 too. The chain joins TRBV6-5 to TRBJ1-6, with D possibly being TRBD1 (6 bases). Germline V gene lookup returns CDR1 MNHEY and CDR2 SVGAGI. This CDR3 has 13 amino acids. V was trimmed by 2 bases and J by 7 bases, leaving 6 bases between them. The chain's CDR3 is CASSYRGNSPLHF. The CDR3 nucleotides are TGTGCCAGCAGTTACAGGGGGAATTCACCCCTCCACTTT.

This chain joins TRBV7-2 and TRBJ1-3; 7 nucleotides match TRBD1. The CDR3 extends over 15 amino acids. V shed 5 bases, J shed 0 bases, and the junction held 4 bases outside the gene matches. Germline V gene sequence: CDR1 SGHTA, CDR2 FQGNSA. This chain's CDR3 is CASSARQGSGNTIYF. DNA of the CDR3: TGTGCCAGCAGCGCCCGACAGGGCTCTGGAAACACCATATATTTT.

The chain links TRBV9 to TRBJ1-2; D is ambiguous. V lost 4 bases, J lost 8 bases, and 21 bases lay in between. Germline CDR1 reads SGDLS; CDR2 reads YYNGEE. The CDR3 spans 15 residues. The CDR3 DNA sequence: TGTGCCAGCAGCTCCTCCCGGGGAGGCATTAAGGGCTACACCTTC. Protein sequence: CASSSSRGGIKGYTF.

This clone was recorded only once. The chain uses TRBV3-1 (or the pseudogene TRBV3-2) and TRBJ2-1, with D perhaps matching TRBD2 (6 bases). This CDR3 spans 15 amino acids. The V end was cut by 7 bases, the J end by 5 bases, with 18 bases between. CDR1 is LGHDT and CDR2 is YNNKEL in the germline V gene (reference sequence). The CDR3 protein is CASTNGGLPNNEQFF. The CDR3 DNA follows: TGTGCCAGCACCAACGGGGGACTCCCAAACAATGAGCAGTTCTTC.

The DNA of the CDR3 is TGTGCCAGCTGTTTCAGGACAGACTATGGCTACACCTTC. It is translated as CASCFRTDYGYTF. The chain combines TRBV6-5 with TRBJ1-2, with D perhaps TRBD1 (6 bases). The V end lost 8 bases, the J end lost 3 bases, and 13 bases lay between the germline ends. This CDR3 contains 13 residues. Germline CDR1 reads MNHEY; CDR2 reads SVGAGI.

This chain joins TRBV6-6 and TRBJ2-5, with D possibly TRBD1 on 6 matching bases. V dropped 10 bases and J dropped 2 bases, with 14 bases sitting between them. CDR3 length equals 13 residues. Germline lookup yields CDR1 MNHNY and CDR2 SVGAGI (reference sequence). The CDR3 DNA is TGTGCCACCAGGCCGGGACAACAAGAGACCCAGTACTTC. Translation: CATRPGQQETQYF.

This clone was picked up one time. The chain couples TRBV23-1 to TRBJ1-1, with 7 bases matching TRBD1. TRBV23-1 is reported as an ORF; its role is uncertain. This CDR3 spans 15 amino acids. Trimming took 0 bases from V and 1 from J; bases not matched to a gene: 2. CDR3 in DNA: TGCGCCAGCAGTCAATCCAGGGGGGGGAACACTGAAGCTTTCTTT. The encoded protein is CASSQSRGGNTEAFF.

V is TRBV7-8 and J is TRBJ2-3; either TRBD1 or TRBD2 may supply D (5 bases each). Germline CDR1 SGHVS, CDR2 FQNEAQ. With 5 bases removed from V and 6 bases from J, the gap between germline ends came to 24 bases. The length of the CDR3 is 17 residues. The CDR3, as DNA: TGTGCCAGCAGCCTGGGGCGGGCGAGTTCTTCGGGGGATACGCAGTATTTT. Its translation is CASSLGRASSSGDTQYF.

This sequence joins TRBV11-3 and TRBJ2-1, with a possible D match to TRBD2 (6 bases). The CDR3 sequence is 17 residues long. V was pared by 5 bases and J by 5 bases, with 22 bases between. The germline gives CDR1 SGHNT, CDR2 YENEEA. CDR3 loop: CASSNLDRWGDHNEQFF. Here the CDR3 DNA reads TGTGCCAGCAGCAACTTAGATCGGTGGGGGGACCACAATGAGCAGTTCTTC. Filled out from reference TRBV11-3 and TRBJ2-1, the complete variable domain reads EAGVVQSPRYKIIEKKQPVAFWCNPISGHNTLYWYLQNLGQGPELLIRYENEEAVDDSQLPKDRFSAERLKGVDSTLKIQPAELGDSAVYLCASSNLDRWGDHNEQFFGPGTRLTVL.

V is TRBV19 and J is TRBJ1-6; unclear D gene. Germline loops: CDR1 LNHDA, CDR2 SQIVND (reference sequence). The CDR3 spans 17 residues. Deletions cut 5 bases from V and 0 bases from J, with 14 bases between. The CDR3 loop is CASSGPAGSSYNSPLHF. The DNA of the CDR3 is TGTGCCAGTAGTGGACCGGCAGGTAGCTCCTATAATTCACCCCTCCACTTT.

The chain recombines TRBV19 with TRBJ1-2, with D maybe TRBD1 (5 bases). Trimming took 4 bases from V and 1 from J, leaving 22 bases between them. The germline V gene has CDR1 LNHDA and CDR2 SQIVND (reference sequence). The CDR3 runs to 18 residues. CDR3 bases: TGTGCCAGTAGTACCCGCATGCAGGGCGGTTTCGTTAACTATGGCTACACCTTC. Translation: CASSTRMQGGFVNYGYTF.

The chain couples TRBV4-3 to TRBJ1-6; D uncertain. V lost 2 bases to trimming and J lost 6 bases, with 14 bases between them. Germline CDR1 is LGHNA and CDR2 is YSLEER. The CDR3 contains 16 residues. This CDR3 is CASSQLFHSGNSPLHF. In nucleotides, the CDR3 is TGCGCCAGCAGCCAATTGTTCCACTCGGGTAATTCACCCCTCCACTTT.

The V and J genes are TRBV4-2 and TRBJ2-5; a weak D match, TRBD2 (5 bases). This CDR3 is built from 16 residues. Trimming took 1 base from V and 5 from J, leaving 17 bases between them. From germline, CDR1 is LGHNA and CDR2 YNFKEQ. The CDR3 coding sequence is TGTGCCAGCAGCCAAGGTGAGGGCGGGTGGAGTGAGACCCAGTACTTC. It yields the protein CASSQGEGGWSETQYF.

The V gene is TRBV3-1 (or the pseudogene TRBV3-2), the J gene TRBJ1-2; 8 bases fit TRBD1. CDR1 LGHDT and CDR2 YNNKEL come from the germline V gene (reference sequence). The junction had 5 bases not matched to a gene; V was cut back by 10 bases and J by 4 bases. The CDR3 contains 12 residues. CDR3 in amino acids: CAIRQGSYGYTF. The CDR3 coding sequence is TGTGCCATAAGACAGGGGAGCTATGGCTACACCTTC.